These 26 T cell receptor beta chains were sequenced from one sample in a study of CD8 T cells in ankylosing spondylitis. TCRdb used MiXCR to reprocess the 5' RACE reads, holding one entry per CDR3 protein. The sample contains some 200,000 distinct CDR3 sequences, 13% of which appear only once. Sequencing input: blood, either unsorted or a sorted T cell fraction (not recorded which). Every receptor here comes from a male donor with ankylosing spondylitis or in good health (not recorded which).

This clonotype is labeled medium-sized. The chain employs TRBV27 and TRBJ1-5; the D is unclear. This CDR3 has 13 amino acids. V lost 1 base, J lost 2 bases, and 3 bases lay in between. Per the germline V gene, CDR1 is MNHEY and CDR2 is SMNVEV (reference sequence). The CDR3 region has the DNA TGTGCCAGCAGTTTATGGGGCAATCAGCCCCAGCATTTT. As protein: CASSLWGNQPQHF.

J is TRBJ2-1 and V is TRBV6-1, with 14 nucleotides matching TRBD2. Germline CDR1 MNHNS, CDR2 SASEGT. The CDR3 sequence is 15 residues long. Trimming cost V 4 bases and J 9 bases; bases outside gene matches: 5. In DNA, the CDR3 is TGTGCCAGCAGTGCGGGACTAGCGGGAGTACCTGAGCAGTTCTTC. Translation gives CASSAGLAGVPEQFF.

In its sample, this clonotype was seen a few times. V gene TRBV3-1 combines with J gene TRBJ2-7; unclear D gene. V was cut by 1 base and J by 3 bases, with 7 bases left in between. The length of the CDR3 is 13 residues. CDR1 and CDR2 (germline): LGHDT, YNNKEL (reference sequence). CDR3 coding DNA: TGTGCCAGCAGCCAAGTTTCCAACTACGAGCAGTACTTC. Translation: CASSQVSNYEQYF.

The table lists this clonotype with a few counts. The CDR3 region is CASSAYGTLKETQYF. In DNA, the CDR3 is TGTGCCAGCAGCGCCTACGGGACTCTTAAAGAGACCCAGTACTTC. The chain couples TRBV6-1 to TRBJ2-5; weak D call: TRBD2 (6 bases). CDR3 length: 15 residues. CDR1 and CDR2 from the germline V gene are MNHNS and SASEGT. V was shortened by 6 bases and J by 3 bases, with 17 bases between the two germline ends.

This clonotype was detected only a few times. The rearrangement joins TRBV19 to TRBJ2-1; D is possibly TRBD1 or TRBD2 (7 bases each). The CDR3 extends over 14 amino acids. CDR1 is LNHDA and CDR2 is SQIVND in the germline V gene (reference sequence). V lost 10 bases, J lost 5 bases, and 18 bases lay in between. The CDR3 spells CATMAGGGHNEQFF. Written as DNA, the CDR3 is TGTGCCACCATGGCAGGGGGGGGGCACAATGAGCAGTTCTTC. The complete variable domain, with remaining parts taken from reference TRBV19 and TRBJ2-1, reads DGGITQSPKYLFRKEGQNVTLSCEQNLNHDAMYWYRQDPGQGLRLIYYSQIVNDFQKGDIAEGYSVSREKKESFPLTVTSAQKNPTAFYLCATMAGGGHNEQFFGPGTRLTVL.

In regard to this clonotype: Germline and junction disagree at one end, which may indicate a read error. The chain has TRBV5-1 and TRBJ2-1, with a tentative D call TRBD1 (5 bases). The CDR3 totals 15 residues. CDR1 is SGHRS, CDR2 YFSETQ, per germline. CDR3 bases: TGCGCCACCAGCTTGGGGCAGGGCCCCTACAATGAGCAGTTCTTC. It codes for CATSLGQGPYNEQFF.

In this sample, this clonotype turned up a few times. The chain has TRBV11-1 and TRBJ2-1; TRBD2 aligns across 10 bases. CDR1 and CDR2 from the germline V gene are SGHAT and FQDESV (reference sequence). The CDR3 has 15 residues. Trimming cost V 8 bases and J 7 bases; bases outside gene matches: 11. The CDR3 DNA follows: TGTGCCAGCGGACAGGCTAGCGGGAGCATTAATGAGCAGTTCTTC. Translation gives CASGQASGSINEQFF.

The rearrangement uses TRBV4-1 and TRBJ1-2, with TRBD1 identical over 9 bases. The V gene end was trimmed by 0 bases and the J gene end by 4 bases; junction bases not matched to a gene: 9. The germline V gene encodes CDR1 MGHRA and CDR2 YSYEKL. The CDR3 consists of 17 residues. For the CDR3, the DNA is TGCGCCAGCAGCCAAGATACTGGACAGGGGAACTTCTATGGCTACACCTTC. It encodes CASSQDTGQGNFYGYTF.

In its sample, this clonotype was seen once. The rearrangement uses TRBV27 and TRBJ2-7; 8 nucleotides line up with TRBD1. The V gene's germline CDR1 is MNHEY and CDR2 SMNVEV (reference sequence). Trimming cost V 7 bases and J 2 bases; bases outside gene matches: 7. This CDR3 contains 14 residues. The CDR3 region is CASTTGQGPYEQYF. CDR3 nucleotide sequence: TGTGCCAGCACGACTGGACAGGGCCCCTACGAGCAGTACTTC.

This clonotype was seen a single time. The rearrangement links TRBV12-3 or TRBV12-4 to TRBJ2-7; 13 bases map to TRBD2. This CDR3 has 18 amino acids. In nucleotides, the CDR3 is TGTACCTTCTGTTTCTTGGGGACTAGCGGGATTAATGCCTACGAGCAGTACTTC. This codes for CTFCFLGTSGINAYEQYF.

The chain is built from TRBV7-9 and TRBJ2-1; D tentatively fits TRBD1 or TRBD2 (5 bases each). Germline V CDR1 and CDR2: SEHNR, FQNEAQ (reference sequence). This CDR3 comprises 13 residues. V lost 5 bases, J lost 10 bases, and 15 bases lay in between. CDR3 sequence reads: CASSLGTRTEQFF. DNA for the CDR3: TGTGCCAGCAGCCTAGGGACGCGGACGGAGCAGTTCTTC. The full variable domain, rest sourced from reference TRBV7-9 and TRBJ2-1, is DTGVSQNPRHKITKRGQNVTFRCDPISEHNRLYWYRQTLGQGPEFLTYFQNEAQLEKSRLLSDRFSAERPKGSFSTLEIQRTEQGDSAMYLCASSLGTRTEQFFGPGTRLTVL.

The V call is TRBV5-1, the J call TRBJ2-3; weak D call: TRBD1 (6 bases). The CDR3 totals 15 residues. Trimming took off 3 bases at V and 0 bases at J, with 11 bases between the two ends. Germline lookup yields CDR1 SGHRS and CDR2 YFSETQ. For the CDR3, the DNA is TGCGCCAGCAGCTGGAACAGGGTTAGCACAGATACGCAGTATTTT. Protein: CASSWNRVSTDTQYF.

V and J are TRBV4-1 and TRBJ2-3; D is possibly TRBD2 (6 bases). V lost 0 bases, J lost 1 base, and 8 bases lay in between. CDR3 length equals 15 residues. CDR1 MGHRA and CDR2 YSYEKL come from the germline V gene. In nucleotides, the CDR3 is TGCGCCAGCAGCCAAGAGCGGGGACGCACAGATACGCAGTATTTT. This gives the protein CASSQERGRTDTQYF.

This clonotype was detected many times. The V and J genes are TRBV7-9 and TRBJ2-1; D uncertain. Germline V gene sequence: CDR1 SEHNR, CDR2 FQNEAQ (reference sequence). The CDR3 has 13 residues. Trimming cost V 0 bases and J 10 bases, with 10 bases left between them. The DNA of the CDR3 is TGTGCCAGCAGCTTAGCTGTGTTTGAGGAGCAGTTCTTC. As protein: CASSLAVFEEQFF.

This chain connects TRBV2 to TRBJ1-2; no clear D gene. Germline CDR1 is SNHLY and CDR2 is FYNNEI. Trimming shortened V by 4 bases and J by 7 bases, and 4 bases separated the two germline ends. CDR3 length: 10 residues. This chain's CDR3 is CASSVPGYTF. CDR3 coding DNA: TGTGCCAGCAGTGTTCCTGGCTACACCTTC.

This clonotype has more than one count but fewer than ten. The chain couples TRBV7-9 to TRBJ2-7; 10 bases agree with TRBD2. Trimming removed 6 bases from V and 3 bases from J; junction bases left unmatched: 8. This CDR3 is 15 amino acids long. Germline lookup yields CDR1 SEHNR and CDR2 FQNEAQ (reference sequence). CDR3 residues: CASSKIAGGIYEQYF. CDR3 DNA sequence: TGTGCCAGCAGTAAGATAGCGGGGGGCATCTACGAGCAGTACTTC.

This clonotype was observed many times. V and J are TRBV7-6 and TRBJ2-1; 13 bases are a match to TRBD2. V was clipped by 5 bases and J by 14 bases; unmatched bases: 9. The CDR3 sequence is 14 residues long. Germline V gene lookup returns CDR1 SGHVS and CDR2 FNYEAQ. In nucleotides, the CDR3 is TGTGCCAGCAGCACAGGGACTAGCGGGATTAGGGAGTTCTTC. This translates into CASSTGTSGIREFF.

The rearrangement links TRBV21-1 to TRBJ2-7; TRBD1 is the table's D call and was not checked against the DNA. TRBV21-1 is flagged as a pseudogene. The CDR3 sequence is 16 residues long. CDR3 DNA: TGTGCCAGCAGCGTCCGGACCGGGACCAGGTCCTACGAGCAGTACTTC. This translates into CASSVRTGTRSYEQYF.

The V call is TRBV11-2, the J call TRBJ1-2; D unclear. Per the germline V gene, CDR1 is SGHAT and CDR2 is FQNNGV. Trimming took 5 bases from V and 5 from J, leaving 15 bases between them. This CDR3 is 14 amino acids long. CDR3 loop: CASSLLGSPYGYTF. CDR3 in DNA: TGTGCCAGCAGCCTCTTAGGGTCCCCTTATGGCTACACCTTC. Using reference TRBV11-2 and TRBJ1-2 for the parts outside the CDR3, the full variable domain is EAGVAQSPRYKIIEKRQSVAFWCNPISGHATLYWYQQILGQGPKLLIQFQNNGVVDDSQLPKDRFSAERLKGVDSTLKIQPAKLEDSAVYLCASSLLGSPYGYTFGSGTRLTVV.

The chain is built from TRBV4-1 and TRBJ2-1; D perhaps matches TRBD2 (5 bases). V was pared by 4 bases and J by 9 bases, with 10 bases between. CDR3 length: 12 amino acids. The germline CDR1 and CDR2 sequences are MGHRA and YSYEKL. CDR3 sequence: CASSPLRGEQFF. CDR3 DNA: TGCGCCAGCAGCCCCCTTCGGGGTGAGCAGTTCTTC.

V usage is TRBV11-2 and J usage is TRBJ1-4, with TRBD1 matching over 7 bases. This CDR3 spans 15 amino acids. V lost 5 bases, J lost 5 bases, and 8 bases stayed unmatched. Per germline, CDR1 SGHAT and CDR2 FQNNGV. CDR3 DNA sequence: TGTGCCAGCAGCACCCGAGGCAGGGGGAATGAAAAACTGTTTTTT. Its protein is CASSTRGRGNEKLFF.

This clonotype was observed a few times. The chain employs TRBV6-1 and TRBJ2-7; D may be TRBD1 (6 bases). CDR1 and CDR2 (germline): MNHNS, SASEGT. CDR3 length: 13 residues. Trimming cost V 6 bases and J 7 bases, with 16 bases left between them. Written as DNA, the CDR3 is TGTGCCAGCAGCTCTTGGGGGCCCCGGGAGCAGTACTTC. Translated, it gives CASSSWGPREQYF.

This clonotype turned up a few times. The rearrangement joins TRBV29-1 to TRBJ2-7; TRBD1 aligns across 9 bases. The CDR3 has 15 amino acids. Trimming cost V 1 base and J 5 bases; bases outside gene matches: 9. Germline V gene sequence: CDR1 SQVTM, CDR2 ANQGSEA. The chain's CDR3 is CSVEGPGQGDHEQYF. For the CDR3, the DNA is TGCAGCGTTGAAGGCCCGGGACAGGGTGACCACGAGCAGTACTTC.

The chain recombines TRBV7-9 with TRBJ2-3, with 7 bases that match TRBD1. The length of the CDR3 is 16 residues. Germline V gene lookup returns CDR1 SEHNR and CDR2 FQNEAQ (reference sequence). V shed 1 base, J shed 4 bases, and the junction held 8 bases outside the gene matches. The CDR3 nucleotides are TGTGCCAGCAGCTTAGAGACAGGGAAGGCGGCAGATACGCAGTATTTT. This gives the protein CASSLETGKAADTQYF.

The sample holds a few counts of this clonotype. V is TRBV30 and J is TRBJ1-1; D not resolved. There are 14 residues in the CDR3. V was cut by 4 bases and J by 0 bases, with 12 bases left in between. Germline values: CDR1 GTSNPN, CDR2 SVGIG (reference sequence). Written as DNA, the CDR3 is TGTGCCTGGACGGTAATGTACATGAACACTGAAGCTTTCTTT. Translation: CAWTVMYMNTEAFF.

CDR3 amino acids: CASSPGGGDEQFF. In DNA, the CDR3 is TGTGCCAGCAGTCCGGGGGGCGGGGATGAGCAGTTCTTC. The V and J genes are TRBV4-2 and TRBJ2-1; TRBD2 might be the D (7 bases). CDR1 is LGHNA and CDR2 is YNFKEQ in the germline V gene. The V and J ends lost 6 bases and 8 bases respectively, with 14 bases between them. The CDR3 sequence is 13 residues long.